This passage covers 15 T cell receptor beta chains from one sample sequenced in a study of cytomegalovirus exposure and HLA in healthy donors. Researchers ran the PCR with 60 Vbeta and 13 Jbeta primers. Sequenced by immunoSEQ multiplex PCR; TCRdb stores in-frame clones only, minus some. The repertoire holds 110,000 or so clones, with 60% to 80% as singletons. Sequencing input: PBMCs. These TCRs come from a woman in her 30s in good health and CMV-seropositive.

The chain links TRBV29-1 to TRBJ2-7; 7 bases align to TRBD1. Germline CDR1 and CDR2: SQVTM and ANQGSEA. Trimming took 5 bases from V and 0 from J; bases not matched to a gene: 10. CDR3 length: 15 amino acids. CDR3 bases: TGCAGCGTTATTTTTACAGGGGCTTTCTCCTACGAGCAGTACTTC. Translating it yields CSVIFTGAFSYEQYF.

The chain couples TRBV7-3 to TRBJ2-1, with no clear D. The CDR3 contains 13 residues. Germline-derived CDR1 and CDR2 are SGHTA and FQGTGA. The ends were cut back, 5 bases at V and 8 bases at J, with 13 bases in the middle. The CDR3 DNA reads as TGTGCCAGCAGCCCGCCTCAAACGGATGAGCAGTTCTTC. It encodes CASSPPQTDEQFF.

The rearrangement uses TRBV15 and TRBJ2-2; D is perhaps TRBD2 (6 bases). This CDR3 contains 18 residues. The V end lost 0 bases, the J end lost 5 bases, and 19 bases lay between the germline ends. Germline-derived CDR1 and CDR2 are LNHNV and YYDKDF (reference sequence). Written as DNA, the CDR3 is TGTGCCACCAGCAGAGATCGCCTAGCGTTAAAGGGGACCGGGGAGCTGTTTTTT. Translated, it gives CATSRDRLALKGTGELFF.

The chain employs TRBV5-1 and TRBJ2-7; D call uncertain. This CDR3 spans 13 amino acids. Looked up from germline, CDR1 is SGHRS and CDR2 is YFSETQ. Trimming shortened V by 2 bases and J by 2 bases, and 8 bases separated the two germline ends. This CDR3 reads CASSLTVPYEQYF. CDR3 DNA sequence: TGCGCCAGCAGCTTAACAGTCCCCTACGAGCAGTACTTC.

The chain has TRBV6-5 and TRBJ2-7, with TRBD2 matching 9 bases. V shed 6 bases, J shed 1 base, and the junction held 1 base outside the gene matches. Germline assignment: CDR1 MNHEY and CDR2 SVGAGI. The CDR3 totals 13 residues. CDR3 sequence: CASSLAGSYEQYF. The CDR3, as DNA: TGTGCCAGCAGCCTAGCGGGATCCTACGAGCAGTACTTC.

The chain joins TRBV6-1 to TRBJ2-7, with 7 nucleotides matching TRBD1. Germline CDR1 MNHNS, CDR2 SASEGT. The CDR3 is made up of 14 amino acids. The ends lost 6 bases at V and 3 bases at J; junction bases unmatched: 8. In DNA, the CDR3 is TGTGCCAGCAGCGACCCCGGGACAGTCTACGAGCAGTACTTC. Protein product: CASSDPGTVYEQYF.

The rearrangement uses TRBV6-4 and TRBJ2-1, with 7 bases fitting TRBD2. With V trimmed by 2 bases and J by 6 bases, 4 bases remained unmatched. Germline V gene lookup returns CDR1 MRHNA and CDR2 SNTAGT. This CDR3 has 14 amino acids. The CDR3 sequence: CASSDTGRGNEQFF. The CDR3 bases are TGTGCCAGCAGTGACACGGGGAGGGGCAATGAGCAGTTCTTC.

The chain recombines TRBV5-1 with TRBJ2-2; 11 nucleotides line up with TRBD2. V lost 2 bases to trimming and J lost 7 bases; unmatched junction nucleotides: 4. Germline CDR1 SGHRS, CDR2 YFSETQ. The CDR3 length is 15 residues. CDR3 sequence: CASSFSGRADGELFF. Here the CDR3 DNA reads TGCGCCAGCAGCTTTAGCGGGAGGGCCGACGGGGAGCTGTTTTTT.

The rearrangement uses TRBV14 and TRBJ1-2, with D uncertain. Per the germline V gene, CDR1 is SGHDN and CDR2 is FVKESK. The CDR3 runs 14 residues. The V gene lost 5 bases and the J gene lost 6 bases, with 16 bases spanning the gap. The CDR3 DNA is TGTGCCAGCAGCTCTTACGGGATCGGGGATGGCTACACCTTC. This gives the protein CASSSYGIGDGYTF.

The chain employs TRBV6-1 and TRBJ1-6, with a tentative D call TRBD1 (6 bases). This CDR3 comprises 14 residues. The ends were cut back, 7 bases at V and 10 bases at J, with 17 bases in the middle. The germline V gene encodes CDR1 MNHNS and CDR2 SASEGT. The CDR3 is CASTEGGRGSPLHF. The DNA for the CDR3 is TGTGCCAGCACCGAGGGGGGGCGCGGGTCACCCCTCCACTTT.

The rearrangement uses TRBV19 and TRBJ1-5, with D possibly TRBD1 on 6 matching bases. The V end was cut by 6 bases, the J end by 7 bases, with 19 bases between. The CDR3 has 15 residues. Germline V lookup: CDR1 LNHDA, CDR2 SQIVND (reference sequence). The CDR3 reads CASRSTGISGQPQHF. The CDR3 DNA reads TGTGCCAGTAGGAGTACAGGGATTTCAGGACAGCCCCAGCATTTT.

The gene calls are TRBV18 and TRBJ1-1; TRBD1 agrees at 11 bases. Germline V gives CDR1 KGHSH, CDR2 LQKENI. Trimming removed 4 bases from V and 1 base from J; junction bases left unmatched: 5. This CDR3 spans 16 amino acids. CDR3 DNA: TGTGCCAGCTCACTGGGACAGGGGGGAGGGAACACTGAAGCTTTCTTT. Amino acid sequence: CASSLGQGGGNTEAFF.

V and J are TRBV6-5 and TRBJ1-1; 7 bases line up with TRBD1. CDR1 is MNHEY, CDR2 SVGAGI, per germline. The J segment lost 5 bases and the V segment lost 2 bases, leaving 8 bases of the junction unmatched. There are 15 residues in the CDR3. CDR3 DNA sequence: TGTGCCAGCAGTTACGGACCCAGGGGGTGGACTGAAGCTTTCTTT. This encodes CASSYGPRGWTEAFF.

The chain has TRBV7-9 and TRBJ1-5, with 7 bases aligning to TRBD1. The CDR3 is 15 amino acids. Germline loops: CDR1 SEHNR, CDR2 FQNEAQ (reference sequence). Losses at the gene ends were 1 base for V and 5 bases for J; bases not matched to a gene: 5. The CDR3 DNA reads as TGTGCCAGCAGCTTAGGCACAGGGGTCGATCAGCCCCAGCATTTT. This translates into CASSLGTGVDQPQHF. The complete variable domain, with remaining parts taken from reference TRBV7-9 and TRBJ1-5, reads DTGVSQNPRHKITKRGQNVTFRCDPISEHNRLYWYRQTLGQGPEFLTYFQNEAQLEKSRLLSDRFSAERPKGSFSTLEIQRTEQGDSAMYLCASSLGTGVDQPQHFGDGTRLSIL.

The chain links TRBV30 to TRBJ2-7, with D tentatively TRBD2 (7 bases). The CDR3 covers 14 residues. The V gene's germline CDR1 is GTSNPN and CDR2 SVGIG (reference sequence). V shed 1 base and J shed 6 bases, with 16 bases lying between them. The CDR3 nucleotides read TGTGCCTGGAGTGATTTCGGGGGAGGGGGCGAGCAGTACTTC. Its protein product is CAWSDFGGGGEQYF. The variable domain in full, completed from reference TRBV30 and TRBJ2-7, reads SQTIHQWPATLVQPVGSPLSLECTVEGTSNPNLYWYRQAAGRGLQLLFYSVGIGQISSEVPQNLSASRPQDRQFILSSKKLLLSDSGFYLCAWSDFGGGGEQYFGPGTRLTVT.